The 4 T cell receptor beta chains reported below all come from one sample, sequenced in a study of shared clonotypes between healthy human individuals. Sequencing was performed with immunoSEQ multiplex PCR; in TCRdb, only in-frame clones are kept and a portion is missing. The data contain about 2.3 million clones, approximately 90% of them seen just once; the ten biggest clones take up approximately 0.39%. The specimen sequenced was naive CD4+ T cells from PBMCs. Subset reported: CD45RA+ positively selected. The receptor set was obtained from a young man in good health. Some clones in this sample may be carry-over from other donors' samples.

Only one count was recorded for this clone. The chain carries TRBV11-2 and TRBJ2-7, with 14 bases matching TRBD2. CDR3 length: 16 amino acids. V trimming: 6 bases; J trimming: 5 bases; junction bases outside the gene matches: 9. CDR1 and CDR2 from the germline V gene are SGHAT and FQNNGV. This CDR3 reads CASSFPGLAGVNEQYF. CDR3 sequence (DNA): TGTGCCAGCAGTTTCCCGGGACTAGCGGGAGTTAACGAGCAGTACTTC.

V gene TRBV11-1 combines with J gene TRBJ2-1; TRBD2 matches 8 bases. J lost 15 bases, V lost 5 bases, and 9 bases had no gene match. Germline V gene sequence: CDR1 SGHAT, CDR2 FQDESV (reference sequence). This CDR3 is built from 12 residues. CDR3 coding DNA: TGTGCCAGCAGCCAGAGCGGGAGAGTTCTGTTCTTC. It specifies CASSQSGRVLFF.

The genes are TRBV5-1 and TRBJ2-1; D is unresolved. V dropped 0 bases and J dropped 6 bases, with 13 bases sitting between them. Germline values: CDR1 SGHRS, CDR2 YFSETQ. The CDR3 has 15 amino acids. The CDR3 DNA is TGCGCCAGCAGCTTGGCCGGCCAGATTACCAATGAGCAGTTCTTC. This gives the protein CASSLAGQITNEQFF.

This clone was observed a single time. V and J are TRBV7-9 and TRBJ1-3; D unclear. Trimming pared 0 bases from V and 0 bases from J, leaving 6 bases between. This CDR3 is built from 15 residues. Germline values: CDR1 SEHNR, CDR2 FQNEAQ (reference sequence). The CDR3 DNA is TGTGCCAGCAGCTTAGCGGTGGCCTCTGGAAACACCATATATTTT. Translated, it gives CASSLAVASGNTIYF. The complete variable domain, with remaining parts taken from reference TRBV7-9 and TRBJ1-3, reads DTGVSQNPRHKITKRGQNVTFRCDPISEHNRLYWYRQTLGQGPEFLTYFQNEAQLEKSRLLSDRFSAERPKGSFSTLEIQRTEQGDSAMYLCASSLAVASGNTIYFGEGSWLTVV.